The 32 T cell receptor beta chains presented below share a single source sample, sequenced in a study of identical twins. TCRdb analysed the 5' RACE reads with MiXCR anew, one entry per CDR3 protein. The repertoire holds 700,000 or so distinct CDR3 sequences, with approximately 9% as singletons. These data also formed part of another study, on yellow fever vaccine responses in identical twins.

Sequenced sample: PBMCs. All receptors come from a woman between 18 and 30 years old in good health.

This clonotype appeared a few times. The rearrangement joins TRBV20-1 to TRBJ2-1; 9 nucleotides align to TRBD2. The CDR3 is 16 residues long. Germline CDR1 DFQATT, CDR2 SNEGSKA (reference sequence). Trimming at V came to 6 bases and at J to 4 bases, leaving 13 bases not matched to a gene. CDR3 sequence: CSALPTASGTYNEQFF. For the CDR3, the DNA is TGCAGTGCCCTACCCACTGCTAGCGGGACGTACAATGAGCAGTTCTTC.

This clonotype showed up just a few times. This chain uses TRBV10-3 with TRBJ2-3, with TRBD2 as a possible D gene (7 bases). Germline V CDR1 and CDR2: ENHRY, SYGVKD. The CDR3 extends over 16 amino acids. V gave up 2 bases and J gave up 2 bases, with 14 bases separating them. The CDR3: CAISELGGAATDTQYF. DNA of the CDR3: TGTGCCATCAGTGAGCTTGGGGGGGCCGCCACAGATACGCAGTATTTT.

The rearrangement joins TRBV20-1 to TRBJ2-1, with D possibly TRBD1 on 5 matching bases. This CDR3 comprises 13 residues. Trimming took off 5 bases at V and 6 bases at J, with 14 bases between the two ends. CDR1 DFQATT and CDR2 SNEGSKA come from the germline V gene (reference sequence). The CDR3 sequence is CSAPKDSTNEQFF. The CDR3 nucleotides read TGCAGTGCTCCTAAAGACAGTACCAATGAGCAGTTCTTC.

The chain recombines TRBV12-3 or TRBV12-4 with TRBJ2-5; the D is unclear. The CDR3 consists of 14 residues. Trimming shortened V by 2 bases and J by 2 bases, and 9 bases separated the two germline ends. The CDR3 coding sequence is TGTGCCAGCAGTTTATGGGCAGCGCAAGAGACCCAGTACTTC. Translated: CASSLWAAQETQYF.

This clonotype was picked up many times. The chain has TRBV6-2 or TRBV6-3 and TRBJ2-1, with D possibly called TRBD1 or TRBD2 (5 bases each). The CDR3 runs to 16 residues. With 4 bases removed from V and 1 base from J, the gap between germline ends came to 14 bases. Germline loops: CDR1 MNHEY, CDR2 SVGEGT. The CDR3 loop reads CASSSGTQLSYNEQFF. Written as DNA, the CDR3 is TGTGCCAGCAGTTCCGGGACGCAATTGTCCTACAATGAGCAGTTCTTC.

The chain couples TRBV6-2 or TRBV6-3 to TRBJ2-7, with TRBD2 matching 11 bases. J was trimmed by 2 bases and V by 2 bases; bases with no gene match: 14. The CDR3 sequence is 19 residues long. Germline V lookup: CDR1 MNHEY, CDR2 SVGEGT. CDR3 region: CASSYPPGQTSGKTYEQYF. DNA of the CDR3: TGTGCCAGCAGTTACCCCCCTGGGCAGACTAGCGGGAAAACCTACGAGCAGTACTTC.

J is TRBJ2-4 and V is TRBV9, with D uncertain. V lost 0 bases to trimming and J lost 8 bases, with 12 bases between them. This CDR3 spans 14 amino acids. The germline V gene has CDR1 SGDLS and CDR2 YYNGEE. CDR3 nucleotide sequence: TGTGCCAGCAGCGTAGGGCCCGCTATTGACATTCAGTACTTC. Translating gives CASSVGPAIDIQYF.

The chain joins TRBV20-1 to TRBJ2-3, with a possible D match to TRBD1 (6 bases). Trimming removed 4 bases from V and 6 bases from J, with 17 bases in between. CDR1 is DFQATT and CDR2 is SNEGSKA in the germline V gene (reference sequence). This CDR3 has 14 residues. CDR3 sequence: CSATTGTTRDTQYF. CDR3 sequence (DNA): TGCAGTGCTACCACCGGGACAACAAGGGATACGCAGTATTTT.

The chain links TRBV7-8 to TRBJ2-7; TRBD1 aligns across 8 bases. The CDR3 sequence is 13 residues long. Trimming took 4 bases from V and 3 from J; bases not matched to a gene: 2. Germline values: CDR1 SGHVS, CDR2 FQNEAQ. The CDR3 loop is CASSSDRVYEQYF. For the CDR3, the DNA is TGTGCCAGCAGCTCGGACAGGGTCTACGAGCAGTACTTC.

CDR3 nucleotides: TGTGCCAGCAGCTTAGAGGCAGGGGGCCTGAGCTACGAGCAGTACTTC. Its translation: CASSLEAGGLSYEQYF. The genes are TRBV7-8 and TRBJ2-7, with 8 bases matching TRBD1. The CDR3 sequence is 16 residues long. The V gene end was trimmed by 1 base and the J gene end by 3 bases; junction bases not matched to a gene: 8. The germline CDR1 and CDR2 sequences are SGHVS and FQNEAQ. Looking up the rest from reference TRBV7-8 and TRBJ2-7 gives the full variable domain: GAGVSQSPRYKVAKRGQDVALRCDPISGHVSLFWYQQALGQGPEFLTYFQNEAQLDKSGLPSDRFFAERPEGSVSTLKIQRTQQEDSAVYLCASSLEAGGLSYEQYFGPGTRLTVT.

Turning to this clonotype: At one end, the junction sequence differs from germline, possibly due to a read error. CDR3 in DNA: TGTGCCACCAGCCAAGGACAGCTACTCAAAAACATTCAGTACTTC. It encodes CATSQGQLLKNIQYF. This chain joins TRBV3-1 and TRBJ2-4, with D perhaps TRBD1 (6 bases). The CDR3 spans 15 residues. Germline values: CDR1 LGHDT, CDR2 YNNKEL (reference sequence).

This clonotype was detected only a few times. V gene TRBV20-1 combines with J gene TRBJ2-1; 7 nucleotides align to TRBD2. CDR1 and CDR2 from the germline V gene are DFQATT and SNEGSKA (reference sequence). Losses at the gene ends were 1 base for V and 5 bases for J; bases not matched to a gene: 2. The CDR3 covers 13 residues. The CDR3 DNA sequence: TGCAGTGCTAGAGGACTAGCAAACAATGAGCAGTTCTTC. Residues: CSARGLANNEQFF.

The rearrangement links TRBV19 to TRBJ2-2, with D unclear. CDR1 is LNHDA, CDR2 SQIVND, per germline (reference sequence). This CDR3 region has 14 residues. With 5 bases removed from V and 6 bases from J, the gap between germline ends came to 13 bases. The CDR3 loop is CASSPTSRSGELFF. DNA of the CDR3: TGTGCCAGTAGTCCGACCTCAAGGTCCGGGGAGCTGTTTTTT.

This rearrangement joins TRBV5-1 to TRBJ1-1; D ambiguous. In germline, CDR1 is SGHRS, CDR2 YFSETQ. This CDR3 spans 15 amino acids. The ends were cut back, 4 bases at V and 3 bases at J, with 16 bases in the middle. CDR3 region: CASSTRRFADTEAFF. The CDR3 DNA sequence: TGCGCCAGCAGCACCAGACGGTTCGCGGACACTGAAGCTTTCTTT.

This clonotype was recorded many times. The CDR3 nucleotides are TGCGCCAGCAGCCAAGATCAAGGGCCCCAGCATTTT. Translation: CASSQDQGPQHF. The chain is built from TRBV4-3 and TRBJ1-5; D not certain. The CDR3 totals 12 residues. Germline V gene lookup returns CDR1 LGHNA and CDR2 YSLEER. Deletions cut 0 bases from V and 9 bases from J, with 6 bases between.

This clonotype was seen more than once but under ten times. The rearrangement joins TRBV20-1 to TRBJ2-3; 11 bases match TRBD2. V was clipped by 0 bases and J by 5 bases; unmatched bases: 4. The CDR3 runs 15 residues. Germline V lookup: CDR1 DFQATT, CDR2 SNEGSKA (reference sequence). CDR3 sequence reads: CSARELAGGQDTQYF. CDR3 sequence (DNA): TGCAGTGCTAGAGAATTAGCGGGGGGGCAAGATACGCAGTATTTT.

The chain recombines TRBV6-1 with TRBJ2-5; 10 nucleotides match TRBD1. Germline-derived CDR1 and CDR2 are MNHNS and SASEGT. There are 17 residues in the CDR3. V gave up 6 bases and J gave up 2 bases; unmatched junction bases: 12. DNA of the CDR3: TGTGCCAGCAGCCTAACCGGGACAGGGGCCCCTCAAGAGACCCAGTACTTC. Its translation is CASSLTGTGAPQETQYF.

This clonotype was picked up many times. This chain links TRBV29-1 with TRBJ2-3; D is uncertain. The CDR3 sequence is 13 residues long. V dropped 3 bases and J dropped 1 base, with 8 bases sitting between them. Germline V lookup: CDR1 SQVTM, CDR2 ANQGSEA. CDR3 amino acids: CSVEKLGTDTQYF. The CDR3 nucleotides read TGCAGCGTTGAGAAGCTAGGCACAGATACGCAGTATTTT.

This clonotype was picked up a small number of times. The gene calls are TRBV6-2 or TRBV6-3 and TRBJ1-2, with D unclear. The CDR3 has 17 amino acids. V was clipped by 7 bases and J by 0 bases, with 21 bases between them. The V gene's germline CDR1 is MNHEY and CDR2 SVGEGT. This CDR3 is CASTSNFRAAANYGYTF. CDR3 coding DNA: TGTGCCAGCACCTCAAATTTTCGGGCGGCAGCTAACTATGGCTACACCTTC.

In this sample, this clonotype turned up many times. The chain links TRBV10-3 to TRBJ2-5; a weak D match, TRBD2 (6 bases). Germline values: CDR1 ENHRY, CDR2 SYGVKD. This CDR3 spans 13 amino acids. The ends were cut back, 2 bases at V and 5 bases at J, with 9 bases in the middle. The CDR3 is CAISEGGLETQYF. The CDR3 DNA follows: TGTGCCATCAGTGAGGGAGGGTTGGAGACCCAGTACTTC.

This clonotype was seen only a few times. The CDR3 protein is CASRPGLAGAYEQYF. The CDR3 region has the DNA TGTGCCAGCAGACCCGGACTAGCGGGTGCCTACGAGCAGTACTTC. The chain is built from TRBV12-3 or TRBV12-4 and TRBJ2-7, with TRBD2 matching 11 bases. V trimming: 6 bases; J trimming: 2 bases; junction bases outside the gene matches: 6. This CDR3 contains 15 residues.

This CDR3 is CASNKQKAPSPQHF. The CDR3 coding sequence is TGTGCCAGCAACAAGCAGAAAGCTCCATCGCCCCAGCATTTT. The chain couples TRBV2 to TRBJ1-5, with no clear D. The germline V gene has CDR1 SNHLY and CDR2 FYNNEI. The CDR3 sequence is 14 residues long. Trimming removed 7 bases at V and 9 bases at J, with 19 bases between.

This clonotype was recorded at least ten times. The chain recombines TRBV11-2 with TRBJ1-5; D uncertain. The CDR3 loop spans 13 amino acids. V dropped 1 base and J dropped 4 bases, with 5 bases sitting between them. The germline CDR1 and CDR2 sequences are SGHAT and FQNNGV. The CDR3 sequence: CASSLGTNQPQHF. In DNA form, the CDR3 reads TGTGCCAGCAGCTTAGGCACAAATCAGCCCCAGCATTTT.

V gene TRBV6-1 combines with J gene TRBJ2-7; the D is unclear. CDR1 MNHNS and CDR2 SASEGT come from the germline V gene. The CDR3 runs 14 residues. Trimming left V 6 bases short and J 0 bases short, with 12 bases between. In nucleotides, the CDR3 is TGTGCCAGCAGGAGACTCATGAGCTCCTACGAGCAGTACTTC. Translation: CASRRLMSSYEQYF.

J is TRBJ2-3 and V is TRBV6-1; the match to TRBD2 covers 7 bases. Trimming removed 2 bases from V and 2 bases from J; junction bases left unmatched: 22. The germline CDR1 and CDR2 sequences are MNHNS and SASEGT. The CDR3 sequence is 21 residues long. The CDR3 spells CASSETGGVDWTAGVTDTQYF. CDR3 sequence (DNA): TGTGCCAGCAGTGAAACTGGTGGGGTAGATTGGACGGCGGGAGTCACAGATACGCAGTATTTT.

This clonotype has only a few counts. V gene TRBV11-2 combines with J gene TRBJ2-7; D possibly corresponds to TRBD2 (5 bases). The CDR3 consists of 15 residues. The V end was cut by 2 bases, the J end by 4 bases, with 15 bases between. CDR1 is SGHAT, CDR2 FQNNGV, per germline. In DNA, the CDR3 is TGTGCCAGCAGCTTAATCCGGGGTTTTATGTACGAGCAGTACTTC. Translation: CASSLIRGFMYEQYF.

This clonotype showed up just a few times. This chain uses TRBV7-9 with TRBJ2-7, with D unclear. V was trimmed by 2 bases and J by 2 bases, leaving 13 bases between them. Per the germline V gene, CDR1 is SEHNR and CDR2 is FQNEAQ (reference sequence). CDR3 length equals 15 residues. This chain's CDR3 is CASSLREGGAYEQYF. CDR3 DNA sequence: TGTGCCAGCAGCTTAAGAGAAGGCGGAGCCTACGAGCAGTACTTC.

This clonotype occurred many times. CDR3 bases: TGTGCCATCAGGGACAGCCCAACTAATGAAAAACTGTTTTTT. Translation: CAIRDSPTNEKLFF. The chain employs TRBV10-3 and TRBJ1-4, with a tentative D call TRBD1 (6 bases). The CDR3 is 14 residues long. CDR1 and CDR2 (germline): ENHRY, SYGVKD. V lost 6 bases, J lost 0 bases, and 8 bases lay in between.

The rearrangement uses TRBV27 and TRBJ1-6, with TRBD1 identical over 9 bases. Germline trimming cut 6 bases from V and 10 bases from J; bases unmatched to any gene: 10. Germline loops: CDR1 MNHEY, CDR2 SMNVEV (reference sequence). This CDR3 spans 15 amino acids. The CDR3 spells CASRTGGPRISPLHF. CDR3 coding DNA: TGTGCCAGCAGGACAGGGGGACCGAGAATATCACCCCTCCACTTT.

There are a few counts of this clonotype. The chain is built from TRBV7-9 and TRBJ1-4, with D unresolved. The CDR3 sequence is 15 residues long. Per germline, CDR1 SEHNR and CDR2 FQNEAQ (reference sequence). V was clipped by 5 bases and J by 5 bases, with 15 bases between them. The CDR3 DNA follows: TGTGCCAGCAGCCCAAGAGAGGCGGCGAATGAAAAACTGTTTTTT. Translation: CASSPREAANEKLFF.

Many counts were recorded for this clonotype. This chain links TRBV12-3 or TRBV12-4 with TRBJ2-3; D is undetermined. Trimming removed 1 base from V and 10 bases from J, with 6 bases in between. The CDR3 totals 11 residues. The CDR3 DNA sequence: TGTGCCAGCAGTTTAGAAAGCTCGCAGTATTTT. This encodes CASSLESSQYF.

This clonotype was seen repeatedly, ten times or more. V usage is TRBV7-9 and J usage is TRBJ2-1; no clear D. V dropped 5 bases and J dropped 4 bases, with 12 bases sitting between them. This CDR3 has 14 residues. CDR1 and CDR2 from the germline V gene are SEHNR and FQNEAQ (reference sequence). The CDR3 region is CASSPSVAYNEQFF. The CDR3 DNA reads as TGTGCCAGCAGCCCGTCGGTGGCTTACAATGAGCAGTTCTTC.